Sequencing of this T cell receptor beta chain was carried out in a study of identical twins. cDNA carried unique molecular identifiers, and a universal primer site was added by template switching. A single record per CDR3 protein comes from TCRdb applying MiXCR to the 5' RACE reads. This table holds 400,000 to 550,000 distinct CDR3 sequences, roughly an eighth found once. Germline V gives CDR1 WNHNN, CDR2 SYGVQD (reference sequence). This CDR3 is 14 amino acids long. V shed 1 base and J shed 7 bases, with 13 bases lying between them. These same data were also listed under a study on yellow fever vaccine responses in identical twins. Turning to that study: Twins' vaccine T cell responses reportedly seemed partly convergent and partly personalized.

The chain employs TRBV10-1 and TRBJ1-2; D gene uncertain. Material: CD4+ T cells sorted from blood. The sequence came from a woman between 18 and 29 years old in good health. CDR3: CASSEWPLGSGYTF. The CDR3 region has the DNA TGCGCCAGCAGTGAGTGGCCACTGGGTAGTGGCTACACCTTC.